The 4 T cell receptor beta chains presented below share a single source sample, sequenced in a study of cytomegalovirus exposure and HLA in healthy donors (dated by TCRdb to 2016 to 2017). Receptor amplification or capture employed the immunoSEQ multiplex PCR assay. Sourced from immuneACCESS, this table was stored by TCRdb with only in-frame sequences that have V and J called. A share of the clones is absent; for the studies checked, an unresolved V gene accounts for under half, and the remainder has no known explanation. The table for this sample lists some 120,000 clones; 80% to 90% of them were counted only once. Less than 2% of the sample is held by the ten biggest clonotypes. The sample taken for sequencing was PBMCs. These receptors all stem from a woman under 30 in good health and CMV-seronegative.

The chain couples TRBV7-6 to TRBJ1-5; D is possibly TRBD1 (5 bases). The V end lost 1 base, the J end lost 9 bases, and 10 bases lay between the germline ends. Looked up from germline, CDR1 is SGHVS and CDR2 is FNYEAQ. This CDR3 has 13 residues. CDR3 amino acids: CASSLGVGGPQHF. CDR3 bases: TGTGCCAGCAGCTTAGGCGTGGGGGGGCCCCAGCATTTT.

This chain joins TRBV4-3 and TRBJ1-1, with a weak D call TRBD1 (5 bases). V was clipped by 0 bases and J by 4 bases, with 27 bases between them. The CDR3 consists of 20 residues. Germline V lookup: CDR1 LGHNA, CDR2 YSLEER. CDR3 nucleotides: TGCGCCAGCAGCCAAGATCTGGTTTCGTGGCAGGCACCCGGGGGCACTGAAGCTTTCTTT. This sequence encodes CASSQDLVSWQAPGGTEAFF.

J is TRBJ2-2 and V is TRBV4-3; 9 bases line up with TRBD1. Per the germline V gene, CDR1 is LGHNA and CDR2 is YSLEER. The CDR3 length is 15 residues. V lost 3 bases and J lost 7; bases outside the gene matches: 6. The CDR3 protein is CASSQTGTGIGELFF. The CDR3 coding sequence is TGCGCCAGCAGCCAGACCGGGACAGGGATCGGGGAGCTGTTTTTT.

This chain connects TRBV5-6 to TRBJ2-7; 9 bases fit TRBD1. CDR1 is SGHDT and CDR2 is YYEEEE in the germline V gene. J lost 2 bases, V lost 2 bases, and 11 bases had no gene match. CDR3 length equals 17 residues. The CDR3 bases are TGTGCCAGCAGCTTACAAGTGGGACAGGGTGAAACCTACGAGCAGTACTTC. It codes for CASSLQVGQGETYEQYF.